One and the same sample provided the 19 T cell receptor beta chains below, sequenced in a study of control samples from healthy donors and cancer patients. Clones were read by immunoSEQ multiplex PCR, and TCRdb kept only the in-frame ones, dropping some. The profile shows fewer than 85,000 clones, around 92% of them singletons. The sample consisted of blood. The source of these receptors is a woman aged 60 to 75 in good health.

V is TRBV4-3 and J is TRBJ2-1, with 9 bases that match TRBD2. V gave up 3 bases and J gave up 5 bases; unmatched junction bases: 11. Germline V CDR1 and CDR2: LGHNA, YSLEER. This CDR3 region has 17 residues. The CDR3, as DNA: TGCGCCAGCAGCCATCAATTTAGCGGGAGCTCAAACAATGAGCAGTTCTTC. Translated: CASSHQFSGSSNNEQFF.

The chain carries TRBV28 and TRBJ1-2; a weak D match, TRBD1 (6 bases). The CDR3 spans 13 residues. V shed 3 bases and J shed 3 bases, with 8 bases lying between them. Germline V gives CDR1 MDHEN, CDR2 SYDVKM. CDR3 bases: TGTGCCAGCAGTTTGGGGGCCTACTATGGCTACACCTTC. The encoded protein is CASSLGAYYGYTF.

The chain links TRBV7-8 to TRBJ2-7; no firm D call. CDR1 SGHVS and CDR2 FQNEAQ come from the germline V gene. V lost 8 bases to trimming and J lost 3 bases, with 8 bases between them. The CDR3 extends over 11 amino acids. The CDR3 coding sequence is TGTGCCAGCCAGGAGAACTACGAGCAGTACTTC. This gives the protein CASQENYEQYF.

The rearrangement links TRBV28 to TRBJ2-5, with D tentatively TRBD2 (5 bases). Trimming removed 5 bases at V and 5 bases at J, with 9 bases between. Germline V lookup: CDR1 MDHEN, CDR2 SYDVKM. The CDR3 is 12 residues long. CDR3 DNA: TGTGCCAGCAGTAGAGGGTGGGAGACCCAGTACTTC. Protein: CASSRGWETQYF.

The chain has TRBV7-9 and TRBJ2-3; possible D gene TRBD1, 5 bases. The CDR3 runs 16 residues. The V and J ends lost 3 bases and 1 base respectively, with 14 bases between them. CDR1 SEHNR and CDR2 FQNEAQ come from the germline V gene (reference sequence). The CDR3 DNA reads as TGTGCCAGCAGCTTCAATACAGGCGGCCGCACAGATACGCAGTATTTT. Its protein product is CASSFNTGGRTDTQYF.

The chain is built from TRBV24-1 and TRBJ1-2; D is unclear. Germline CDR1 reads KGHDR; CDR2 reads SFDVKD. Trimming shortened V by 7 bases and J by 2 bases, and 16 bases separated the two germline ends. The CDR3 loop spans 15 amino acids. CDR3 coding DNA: TGTGCCACCAGCCCGGACGGGAGACTCAACTATGGCTACACCTTC. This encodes CATSPDGRLNYGYTF.

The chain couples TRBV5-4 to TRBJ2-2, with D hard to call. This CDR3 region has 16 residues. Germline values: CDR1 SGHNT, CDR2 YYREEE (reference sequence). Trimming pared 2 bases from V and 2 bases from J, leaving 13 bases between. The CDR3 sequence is CASSFKLGSNTGELFF. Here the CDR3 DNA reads TGTGCCAGCAGCTTTAAGCTCGGTTCAAACACCGGGGAGCTGTTTTTT.

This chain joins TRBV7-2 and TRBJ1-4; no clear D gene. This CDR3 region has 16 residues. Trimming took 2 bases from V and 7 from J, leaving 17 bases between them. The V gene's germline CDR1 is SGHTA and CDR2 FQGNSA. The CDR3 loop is CASSLNSQVPSEKLFF. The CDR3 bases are TGTGCCAGCAGCTTAAATAGCCAGGTCCCTTCTGAAAAACTGTTTTTT.

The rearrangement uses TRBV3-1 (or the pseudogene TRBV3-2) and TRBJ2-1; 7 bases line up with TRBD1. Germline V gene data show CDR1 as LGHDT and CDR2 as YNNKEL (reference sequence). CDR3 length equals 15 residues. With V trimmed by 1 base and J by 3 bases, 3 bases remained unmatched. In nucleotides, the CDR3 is TGTGCCAGCAGCCAAGGGACAGGAAACTACAATGAGCAGTTCTTC. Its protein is CASSQGTGNYNEQFF.

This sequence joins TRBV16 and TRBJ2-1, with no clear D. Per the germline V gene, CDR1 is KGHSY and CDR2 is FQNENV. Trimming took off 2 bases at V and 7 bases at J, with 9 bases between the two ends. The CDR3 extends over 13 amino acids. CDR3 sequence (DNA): TGTGCCAGCAGCCAAGTAGGGTTTAATGAGCAGTTCTTC. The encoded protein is CASSQVGFNEQFF.

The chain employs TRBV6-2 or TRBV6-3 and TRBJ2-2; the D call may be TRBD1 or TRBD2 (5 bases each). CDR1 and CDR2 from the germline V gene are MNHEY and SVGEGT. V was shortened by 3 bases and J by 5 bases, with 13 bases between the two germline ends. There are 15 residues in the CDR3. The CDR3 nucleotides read TGTGCCAGCAGTTATAGGCAGGGAGTAACCGGGGAGCTGTTTTTT. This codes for CASSYRQGVTGELFF.

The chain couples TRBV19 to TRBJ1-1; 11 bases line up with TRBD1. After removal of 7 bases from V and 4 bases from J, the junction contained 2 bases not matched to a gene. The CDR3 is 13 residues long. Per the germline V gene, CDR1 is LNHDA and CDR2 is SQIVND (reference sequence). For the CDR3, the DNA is TGTGCCAGTAAGGACAGGGGGCCCACTGAAGCTTTCTTT. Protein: CASKDRGPTEAFF.

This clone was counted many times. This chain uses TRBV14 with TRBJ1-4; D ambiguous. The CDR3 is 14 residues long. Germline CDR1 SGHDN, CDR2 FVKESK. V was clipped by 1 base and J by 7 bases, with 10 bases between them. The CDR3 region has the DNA TGTGCCAGCAGCCAAGGGGCGAGGAGTGAAAAACTGTTTTTT. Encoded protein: CASSQGARSEKLFF.

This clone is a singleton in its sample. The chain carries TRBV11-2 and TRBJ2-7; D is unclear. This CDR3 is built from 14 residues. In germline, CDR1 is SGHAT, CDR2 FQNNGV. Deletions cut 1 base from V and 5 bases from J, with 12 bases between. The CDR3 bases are TGTGCCAGCAGCTTAGGGCAGGTGACCCACGAGCAGTACTTC. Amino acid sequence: CASSLGQVTHEQYF.

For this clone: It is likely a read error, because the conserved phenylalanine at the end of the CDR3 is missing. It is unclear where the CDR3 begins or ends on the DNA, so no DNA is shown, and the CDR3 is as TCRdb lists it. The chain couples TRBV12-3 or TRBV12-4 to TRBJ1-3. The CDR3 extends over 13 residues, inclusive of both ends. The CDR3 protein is CASSLSPGKEVSP.

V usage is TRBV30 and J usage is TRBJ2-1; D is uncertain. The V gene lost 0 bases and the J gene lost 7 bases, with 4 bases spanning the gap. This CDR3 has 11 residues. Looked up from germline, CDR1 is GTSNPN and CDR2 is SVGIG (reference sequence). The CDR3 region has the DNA TGTGCCTGGAGTGTGAAGAATGAGCAGTTCTTC. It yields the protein CAWSVKNEQFF.

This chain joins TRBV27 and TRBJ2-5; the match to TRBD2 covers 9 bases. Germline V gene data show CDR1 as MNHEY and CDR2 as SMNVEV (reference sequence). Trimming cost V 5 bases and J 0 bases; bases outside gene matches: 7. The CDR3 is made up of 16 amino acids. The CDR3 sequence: CASSPRLAVYQETQYF. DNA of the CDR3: TGTGCCAGCAGTCCCAGACTAGCGGTTTACCAAGAGACCCAGTACTTC.

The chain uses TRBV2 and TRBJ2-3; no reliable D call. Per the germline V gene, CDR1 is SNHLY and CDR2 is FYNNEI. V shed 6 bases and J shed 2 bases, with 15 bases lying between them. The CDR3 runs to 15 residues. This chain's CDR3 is CASSPRALPTDTQYF. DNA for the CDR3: TGTGCCAGCAGCCCCCGGGCTCTGCCCACAGATACGCAGTATTTT.

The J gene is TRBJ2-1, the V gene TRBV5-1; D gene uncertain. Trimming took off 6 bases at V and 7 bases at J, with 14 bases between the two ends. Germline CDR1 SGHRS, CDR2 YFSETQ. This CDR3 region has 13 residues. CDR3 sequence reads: CASIKDGGNEQFF. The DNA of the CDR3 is TGCGCCAGCATTAAGGACGGTGGGAATGAGCAGTTCTTC.